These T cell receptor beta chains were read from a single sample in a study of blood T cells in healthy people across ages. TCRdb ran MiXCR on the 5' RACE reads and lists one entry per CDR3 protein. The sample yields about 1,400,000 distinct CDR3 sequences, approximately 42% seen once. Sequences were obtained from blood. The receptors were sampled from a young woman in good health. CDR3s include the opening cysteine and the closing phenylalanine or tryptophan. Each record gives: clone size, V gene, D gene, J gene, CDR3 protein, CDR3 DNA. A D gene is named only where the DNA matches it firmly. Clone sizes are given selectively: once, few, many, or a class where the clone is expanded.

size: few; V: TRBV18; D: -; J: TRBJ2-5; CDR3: CASSPPWGLYQETQYF; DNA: TGTGCCAGCTCACCACCCTGGGGTCTATACCAAGAGACCCAGTACTTC
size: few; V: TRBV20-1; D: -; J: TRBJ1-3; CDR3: CSASGPNSGNTIYF; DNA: TGCAGTGCTTCGGGTCCCAACTCTGGAAACACCATATATTTT
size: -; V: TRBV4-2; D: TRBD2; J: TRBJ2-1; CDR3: CASSQDITSGVRNEQFF; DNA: TGTGCCAGCAGCCAAGATATTACTAGCGGGGTTAGAAATGAGCAGTTCTTC
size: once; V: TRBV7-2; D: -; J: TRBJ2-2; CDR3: CASSDRSGGELFF; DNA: TGTGCCAGCAGCGATAGATCTGGCGGGGAGCTGTTTTTT
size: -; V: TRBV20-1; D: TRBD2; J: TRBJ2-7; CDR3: CSGKRGGNNEQYF; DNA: TGCAGTGGGAAGCGGGGCGGGAACAATGAGCAGTACTTC
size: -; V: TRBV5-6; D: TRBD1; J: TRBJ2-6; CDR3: CASSLRDRGSGANVLTF; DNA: TGTGCCAGCAGCCTCCGGGACAGGGGTTCCGGGGCCAACGTCCTGACTTTC
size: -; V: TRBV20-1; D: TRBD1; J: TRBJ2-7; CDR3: CSAINSGTGNYEQYF; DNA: TGCAGTGCTATAAATTCCGGGACAGGGAACTACGAGCAGTACTTC
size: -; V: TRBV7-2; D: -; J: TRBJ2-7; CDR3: CASSLAGVSLASYEQYF; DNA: TGTGCCAGCAGCTTAGCGGGGGTCAGCTTAGCCTCCTACGAGCAGTACTTC
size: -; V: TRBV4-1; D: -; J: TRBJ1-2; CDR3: CASSLDLTGGLPGYTF; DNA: TGCGCCAGCAGCCTGGACTTGACAGGCGGATTACCGGGCTACACCTTC
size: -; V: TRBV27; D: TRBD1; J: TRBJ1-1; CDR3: CASRPTGGALNTEAFF; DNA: TGTGCCAGCAGGCCGACAGGGGGCGCTTTGAACACTGAAGCTTTCTTT
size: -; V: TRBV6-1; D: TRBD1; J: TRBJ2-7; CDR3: CASSEDPGQGSYEQYF; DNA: TGTGCCAGCAGTGAAGACCCGGGACAGGGCTCCTACGAGCAGTACTTC
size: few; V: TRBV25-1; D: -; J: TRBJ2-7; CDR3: CASTAGSLSEQYF; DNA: TGTGCCAGCACGGCAGGTAGTTTGAGCGAGCAGTACTTC
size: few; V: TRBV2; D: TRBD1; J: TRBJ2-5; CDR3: CASRGQGQETQYF; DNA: TGTGCCAGCAGAGGACAGGGACAAGAGACCCAGTACTTC
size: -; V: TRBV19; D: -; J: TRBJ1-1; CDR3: CASSIEEGLNTEAFF; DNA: TGTGCCAGTAGTATAGAGGAGGGCCTGAACACTGAAGCTTTCTTT
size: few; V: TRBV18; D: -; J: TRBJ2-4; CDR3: CASSLNERVGEQYF; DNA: TGTGCCAGCTCGCTGAACGAGCGGGTGGGTGAGCAGTACTTC
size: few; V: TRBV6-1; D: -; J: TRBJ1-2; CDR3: CASSEAPGRGYTF; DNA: TGTGCCAGCAGTGAGGCCCCAGGTCGGGGCTACACCTTC
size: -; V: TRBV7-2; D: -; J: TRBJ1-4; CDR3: CASSSPGGGSEKLFF; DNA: TGTGCCAGCAGCTCCCCGGGGGGGGGTAGTGAAAAACTGTTTTTT
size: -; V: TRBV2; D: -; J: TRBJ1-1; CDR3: CASSEMPANTEAFF; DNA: TGTGCCAGCAGTGAAATGCCAGCGAACACTGAAGCTTTCTTT
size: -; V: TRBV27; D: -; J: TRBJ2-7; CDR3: CASSFVVGTIDEQYF; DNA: TGTGCCAGCAGTTTTGTGGTGGGGACAATCGACGAGCAGTACTTC
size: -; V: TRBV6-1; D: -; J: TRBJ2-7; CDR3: CASYPLTTGTYEQYF; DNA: TGTGCCAGCTACCCACTCACCACTGGGACCTACGAGCAGTACTTC
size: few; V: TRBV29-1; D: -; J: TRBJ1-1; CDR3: CSVVRSLNTEAFF; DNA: TGCAGCGTTGTTCGCAGCTTGAACACTGAAGCTTTCTTT
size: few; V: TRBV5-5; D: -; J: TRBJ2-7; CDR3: CASSLGGGTLSYEQYF; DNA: TGTGCCAGCAGCTTGGGCGGTGGAACACTCTCCTACGAGCAGTACTTC
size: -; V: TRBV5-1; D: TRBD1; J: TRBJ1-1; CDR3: CASRGTGVTEAFF; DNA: TGCGCCAGCAGGGGGACAGGAGTCACTGAAGCTTTCTTT
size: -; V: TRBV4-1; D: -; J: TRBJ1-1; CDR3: CASSQEPQVNTEAFF; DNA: TGCGCCAGCAGCCAAGAGCCCCAGGTGAACACTGAAGCTTTCTTT
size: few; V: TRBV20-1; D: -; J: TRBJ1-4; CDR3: CSARGGAEGELFF; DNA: TGCAGTGCTAGAGGGGGCGCGGAAGGGGAACTGTTTTTT
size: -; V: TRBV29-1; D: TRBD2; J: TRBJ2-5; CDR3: CSGLAGARDNEQYF; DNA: TGCAGCGGACTAGCGGGAGCACGGGACAATGAGCAGTACTTC
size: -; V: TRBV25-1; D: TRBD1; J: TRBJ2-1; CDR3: CASSELTGGTYNEQFF; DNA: TGTGCCAGCAGTGAACTCACAGGGGGCACCTACAATGAGCAGTTCTTC
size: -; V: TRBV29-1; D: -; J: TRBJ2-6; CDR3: CSVDRDGANVLTF; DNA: TGCAGCGTTGACAGGGATGGGGCCAACGTCCTGACTTTC
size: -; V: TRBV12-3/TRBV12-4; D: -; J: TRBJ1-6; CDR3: CASSFPDHKGSPLHF; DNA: TGTGCCAGCAGTTTCCCGGACCACAAGGGTTCACCCCTCCACTTT
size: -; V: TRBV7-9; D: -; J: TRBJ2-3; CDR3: CASSAPRTDTQYF; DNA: TGTGCCAGCAGCGCCCCAAGAACAGATACGCAGTATTTT
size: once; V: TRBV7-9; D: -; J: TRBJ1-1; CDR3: CASSPLGEKAFF; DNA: TGTGCCAGCAGCCCACTCGGGGAGAAAGCTTTCTTT
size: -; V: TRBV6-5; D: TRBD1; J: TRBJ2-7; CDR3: CASRQDRVNEQYF; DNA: TGTGCCAGCAGACAGGACAGGGTCAACGAGCAGTACTTC
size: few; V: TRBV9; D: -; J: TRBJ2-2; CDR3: CASRHSENTGELFF; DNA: TGTGCCAGCAGACATAGCGAGAACACCGGGGAGCTGTTTTTT
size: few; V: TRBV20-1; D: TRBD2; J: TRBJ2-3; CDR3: CSLAGGPTDTQYF; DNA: TGCAGTCTAGCGGGAGGGCCCACAGATACGCAGTATTTT
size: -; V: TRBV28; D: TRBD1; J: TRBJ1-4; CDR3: CASGTGHNEKLFF; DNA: TGTGCCAGCGGGACAGGCCATAATGAAAAACTGTTTTTT
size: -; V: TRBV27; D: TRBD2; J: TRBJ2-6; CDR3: CASSVAGGAGANVLTF; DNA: TGTGCCAGCAGCGTTGCGGGGGGAGCTGGGGCCAACGTCCTGACTTTC
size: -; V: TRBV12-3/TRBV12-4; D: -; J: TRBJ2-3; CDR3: CASRDHSTDTQYF; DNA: TGTGCCAGCAGGGACCATAGCACAGATACGCAGTATTTT
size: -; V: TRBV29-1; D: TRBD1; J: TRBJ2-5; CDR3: CSVEDYGTGNPKTQYF; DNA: TGCAGCGTTGAAGACTACGGGACAGGGAATCCCAAGACCCAGTACTTC
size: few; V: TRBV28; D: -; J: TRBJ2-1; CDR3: CASKDGSSYNEQFF; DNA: TGTGCCAGCAAAGATGGCAGCTCCTACAATGAGCAGTTCTTC
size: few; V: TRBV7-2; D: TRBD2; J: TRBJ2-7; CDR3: CASSLRTSGPLEQYF; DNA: TGTGCCAGCAGCTTAAGGACTAGCGGGCCACTCGAGCAGTACTTC
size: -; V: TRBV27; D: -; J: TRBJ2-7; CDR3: CASSPEVSGPYEQYF; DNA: TGTGCCAGCAGTCCCGAGGTTAGCGGCCCCTACGAGCAGTACTTC
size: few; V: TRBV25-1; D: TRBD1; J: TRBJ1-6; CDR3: CASRGTGENSPLHF; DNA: TGTGCCAGCCGAGGGACAGGGGAAAATTCACCCCTCCACTTT
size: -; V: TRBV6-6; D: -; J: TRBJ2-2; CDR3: CASSYSTDRRFTGELFF; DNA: TGTGCCAGCAGTTACTCGACGGATCGGAGATTCACCGGGGAGCTGTTTTTT
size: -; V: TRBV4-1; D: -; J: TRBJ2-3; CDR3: CASSQRLGPDTQYF; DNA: TGCGCCAGCAGCCAGAGATTAGGTCCAGATACGCAGTATTTT